Listed here is a single TCR beta chain. These data belong to a study of blood T cell repertoires in COVID-19. Study as a whole: Material from acute and convalescent COVID-19 was sourced from the United States, Italy and Spain.

Adults between roughly 18 and 89 years of age took part from about two dozen US areas. Assignments of participants to cohorts depended upon their own reported clinical history. The CDR3 is 16 residues long. The ends lost 3 bases at V and 10 bases at J; junction bases unmatched: 15. Germline CDR1 and CDR2: SGHKS and YYEKEE (reference sequence). Produced via immunoSEQ multiplex PCR; TCRdb's table is partial and in-frame only. The table shows 200,000 to 250,000 clones, with about nine tenths occurring only once. This chain connects TRBV5-5 to TRBJ2-1; 8 bases map to TRBD2. The source material was PBMCs or T cells enriched from blood (not recorded which). The TCR originated in a woman aged 25 to 39 with acute COVID-19. The CDR3 bases are TGTGCCAGCAGCTCCAGCGGGGGAACTCTGCCGGAAGAGCAGTTCTTC. Translation gives CASSSSGGTLPEEQFF.